This T cell receptor beta chain was profiled in a study of T cell responses to AZD1222 COVID-19 vaccine. Study summary: Samples with a second dose at about 4 or about 12 weeks were pooled together. Study-level results: Spike-specific TCR breadth and depth grew following two AZD1222 doses. Close to half of all spike-specific TCRs reportedly target regions of the variants that are unmutated. None of the repertoires were sampled until the peak T cell response had passed.

Germline V gives CDR1 MNHEY, CDR2 SMNVEV (reference sequence). Trimming took 4 bases from V and 5 from J, leaving 9 bases between them. This CDR3 comprises 14 residues. Profiled with immunoSEQ multiplex PCR; TCRdb holds only in-frame clones, not every one. The sample lists tens of thousands of clones; 70% to 90% were seen once. In the case of this clone: Its antigen remains unidentified.

The chain combines TRBV27 with TRBJ1-6, with D possibly being TRBD1 (6 bases). Sequencing was performed on peripheral blood, taken on day 0 of AZD1222 vaccination. This TCR came from an adult in good health. CDR3 amino acids: CASSWGLNNSPLHF. Here the CDR3 DNA reads TGTGCCAGCAGTTGGGGGCTTAATAATTCACCCCTCCACTTT.